The 3 T cell receptor beta chains below were found in one sample sequenced in a study of lymphopenia after photon versus proton radiotherapy. The protocol was immunoSEQ multiplex PCR, while the TCRdb copy is restricted to in-frame clones and leaves out a portion. This sample has about 24,000 clones, with roughly 84% found just once. The sample in question was peripheral blood, obtained from a patient treated with photon-based radiotherapy. These receptors were obtained from a middle-aged man with gastric cancer.

The chain carries TRBV6-1 and TRBJ2-2; 10 bases match TRBD2. The CDR3 length is 16 residues. J lost 6 bases, V lost 4 bases, and 8 bases had no gene match. CDR1 and CDR2 (germline): MNHNS, SASEGT. The CDR3 sequence is CASSVQASGGPGELFF. CDR3 sequence (DNA): TGTGCCAGCAGTGTTCAGGCTAGCGGGGGTCCCGGGGAGCTGTTTTTT.

This clone was detected only once. A clone one base away is much larger, so this may be a read error. This rearrangement joins TRBV6-1 to TRBJ2-2, with a tentative D call TRBD1 (5 bases). In germline, CDR1 is MNHNS, CDR2 SASEGT. The CDR3 consists of 14 residues. The germline V and J ends were trimmed by 2 bases and 7 bases, with 11 bases remaining between them. The CDR3 sequence: CASSEIWGGGELFF. The CDR3 DNA sequence: TGTGCCAGCAGTGAAATCTGGGGCGGCGGGGAGCTGTTTTTT.

The V gene is TRBV25-1, the J gene TRBJ2-5; D unclear. V lost 4 bases and J lost 3, with 15 bases in between. CDR1 is MGHDK, CDR2 SYGVNS, per germline. The CDR3 is made up of 15 amino acids. CDR3 in DNA: TGTGCCAGCAGTGGGGCCGAGGCGAACGAAGAGACCCAGTACTTC. Its protein product is CASSGAEANEETQYF. Full variable domain (outside the CDR3, taken from reference TRBV25-1 and TRBJ2-5): EADIYQTPRYLVIGTGKKITLECSQTMGHDKMYWYQQDPGMELHLIHYSYGVNSTEKGDLSSESTVSRIRTEHFPLTLESARPSHTSQYLCASSGAEANEETQYFGPGTRLLVL.